A selection of T cell receptor beta chains follows, all from one sample in a study of vaccination effects on CD4 cells after COVID-19. What these receptors recognize is not known. Assay: immunoSEQ multiplex PCR; the TCRdb copy retains only in-frame clones and omits some. The sample holds 65,000 to 80,000 clones, around 77% seen once. The sequencing used CD4+ T cells from PBMCs cultured without peptide, collected before COVID-19 vaccination. These TCRs come from a human donor who received a COVID-19 vaccine. The CDR3 runs from the conserved cysteine through the conserved F or W. The D gene is left open where the match is weak. Expanded clones are given a class, and other clones once, few, many or no size at all.

size,J,D,V,length,CDR3,DNA
.,TRBJ1-2,TRBD1,TRBV28,15,CASRSFRDRDYGYTF,TGTGCCAGCAGATCTTTCCGGGACAGGGACTATGGCTACACCTTC
.,TRBJ1-1,.,TRBV19,13,CASTIRVGTEAFF,TGTGCCAGTACCATAAGGGTGGGGACTGAAGCTTTCTTT
few,TRBJ1-5,.,TRBV27,12,CASSFTGQPQHF,TGTGCCAGCAGTTTTACTGGTCAGCCCCAGCATTTT
.,TRBJ1-1,TRBD1,TRBV7-8,17,CASSPGTGVLLATEAFF,TGTGCCAGCAGCCCCGGGACAGGGGTTCTCCTGGCCACTGAAGCTTTCTTT
few,TRBJ1-5,.,TRBV24-1,13,CATGRISNQPQHF,TGTGCCACGGGACGGATTAGCAATCAGCCCCAGCATTTT
.,TRBJ2-5,.,TRBV11-3,15,CASSSTGGTQETQYF,TGTGCCAGCAGCTCTACTGGGGGGACCCAAGAGACCCAGTACTTC
.,TRBJ1-5,.,TRBV7-2,15,CASSLGGIGNQPQHF,TGTGCCAGCAGCTTAGGAGGGATCGGCAATCAGCCCCAGCATTTT
.,TRBJ1-1,.,TRBV2,15,CASTEVLIPNTEAFF,TGTGCCAGCACTGAGGTATTAATTCCTAACACTGAAGCTTTCTTT
.,TRBJ1-2,.,TRBV21-1,17,CASSRPSDRGRNYGYTF,TGTGCCAGCAGCAGACCCTCGGACAGGGGGCGCAACTATGGCTACACCTTC
.,TRBJ2-1,.,TRBV19,17,CASSDGQRRGGYNEQFF,TGTGCCAGTAGCGACGGACAGCGCCGGGGAGGTTACAATGAGCAGTTCTTC
few,TRBJ2-2,.,TRBV19,14,CASSIGTATGELFF,TGTGCCAGTAGTATAGGGACAGCCACCGGGGAGCTGTTTTTT
.,TRBJ2-1,TRBD2,TRBV24-1,17,CATSDHTRTSGGAEQFF,TGTGCCACCAGTGATCATACACGGACTAGCGGGGGGGCTGAGCAGTTCTTC
.,TRBJ2-5,.,TRBV7-3,13,CASSLRPEETQYF,TGTGCCAGCAGCCTCCGACCCGAAGAGACCCAGTACTTC
few,TRBJ2-2,TRBD2,TRBV4-2,17,CASSQVEAGGLVGELFF,TGTGCCAGCAGCCAAGTGGAAGCGGGGGGGCTTGTCGGGGAGCTGTTTTTT
.,TRBJ2-1,.,TRBV5-1,13,CASSLVLEGEQFF,TGCGCCAGCAGCTTGGTACTAGAGGGTGAGCAGTTCTTC
.,TRBJ2-5,.,TRBV12-2,17,CASRPQPRNLAQETQYF,TGTGCAAGTCGCCCTCAACCTCGGAATTTGGCTCAAGAGACCCAGTACTTC
.,TRBJ2-3,TRBD2,TRBV10-2,14,CASSDRRGEDTQYF,TGCGCCAGCAGTGATAGGCGGGGGGAAGATACGCAGTATTTT
.,TRBJ2-1,.,TRBV5-1,15,CASSLGQSSYNEQFF,TGCGCCAGCAGCTTGGGACAGAGCTCCTACAATGAGCAGTTCTTC
.,TRBJ2-3,TRBD2,TRBV18,15,CASSPLAGDTDTQYF,TGTGCCAGCTCACCACTAGCGGGGGACACAGATACGCAGTATTTT
.,TRBJ2-3,.,TRBV9,16,CASSVGPRASTDTQYF,TGTGCCAGCAGCGTAGGCCCGAGGGCGAGCACAGATACGCAGTATTTT
.,TRBJ2-2,.,TRBV5-1,18,CASSRTQGGPTNTGELFF,TGCGCCAGCAGCCGAACCCAGGGGGGACCTACTAACACCGGGGAGCTGTTTTTT
.,TRBJ1-5,TRBD1,TRBV5-4,15,CASSIGQGVDQPQHF,TGTGCCAGCAGCATAGGACAGGGGGTCGATCAGCCCCAGCATTTT
.,TRBJ1-1,.,TRBV6-5,15,CASTLNRQGRTEAFF,TGTGCCAGCACCCTTAACCGGCAGGGGCGGACTGAAGCTTTCTTT
.,TRBJ1-2,TRBD1,TRBV7-3,13,CASSSGQGVGYTF,TGTGCCAGCAGCTCTGGACAGGGGGTTGGCTACACCTTC
.,TRBJ1-5,TRBD1,TRBV30,13,CAWRRQGAQPQHF,TGTGCCTGGAGAAGACAGGGGGCTCAGCCCCAGCATTTT
.,TRBJ1-5,.,TRBV30,13,CAWSVADNQPQHF,TGTGCCTGGAGTGTAGCAGACAATCAGCCCCAGCATTTT
.,TRBJ2-5,.,TRBV2,16,CASSEADSTGPETQYF,TGTGCCAGCAGTGAAGCGGACTCAACCGGACCGGAGACCCAGTACTTC
few,TRBJ2-1,.,TRBV5-1,15,CASSLDGGPYNEQFF,TGCGCCAGCAGCTTGGACGGGGGACCCTACAATGAGCAGTTCTTC
.,TRBJ2-1,TRBD1,TRBV24-1,16,CATSDLGTGKHSEQFF,TGTGCCACCAGTGATTTGGGGACAGGCAAACATAGTGAGCAGTTCTTC
.,TRBJ1-2,TRBD1,TRBV7-9,14,CASSAGQEAGGYTF,TGTGCCAGCAGCGCGGGACAGGAGGCGGGCGGCTACACCTTC
.,TRBJ2-3,.,TRBV6-4,14,CASRKDILTDTQYF,TGTGCCAGCAGGAAAGACATACTCACAGATACGCAGTATTTT
.,TRBJ1-5,TRBD1,TRBV6-1,17,CASSQADRGGGNQPQHF,TGTGCCAGCAGTCAAGCCGACAGGGGAGGGGGCAATCAGCCCCAGCATTTT
.,TRBJ2-1,TRBD1,TRBV5-1,15,CASSSRDSNYNEQFF,TGCGCCAGCAGCTCCCGGGACAGTAACTACAATGAGCAGTTCTTC
.,TRBJ2-4,.,TRBV6-1,16,CASSEWRRRAKNIQYF,TGTGCCAGCAGTGAATGGAGGAGGCGGGCCAAAAACATTCAGTACTTC
.,TRBJ1-4,TRBD1,TRBV30,16,CAWSLIFGTANEKLFF,TGTGCCTGGAGTCTCATTTTTGGGACAGCTAATGAAAAACTGTTTTTT
.,TRBJ1-6,.,TRBV11-2,15,CASSSSGAYNSPLHF,TGTGCCAGCAGCTCTTCAGGAGCCTATAATTCACCCCTCCACTTT
.,TRBJ1-5,.,TRBV6-5,13,CASSPIGSGSQHF,TGTGCCAGCAGCCCGATAGGGTCCGGCAGCCAGCATTTT